The clone carrying this TCR beta chain was detected many times. J gave up 4 bases and V 9 bases, and 12 bases lay outside the gene matches. Per the germline V gene, CDR1 is MNHEY and CDR2 is SMNVEV (reference sequence). This CDR3 has 14 amino acids. TCR beta CDR3 sequences were amplified from RNA transcripts. Initially, a first-round RT-PCR of the TCR CDR3 employed the HTBI primer set. One entry per CDR3 protein results from TCRdb running MiXCR on the multiplex PCR reads. The sample contains about 300,000 distinct CDR3 sequences, roughly 15% of which appear only once. Hyperthyroidism was newly diagnosed in patients aged 18 to 65 (duration under 2 months). Any symptoms of ophthalmopathy came after the first hyperthyroidism diagnosis, from which the blood sample dates. The source of the sample is a study of T cells in Graves' hyperthyroidism and ophthalmopathy. Study summary: Prior to any treatment, at the point of initial diagnosis, peripheral blood was collected.

The TCR sequence derives from a woman in her 30s with Graves' hyperthyroidism that later progressed to Graves' ophthalmopathy. The specimen sequenced was blood. This chain uses TRBV27 with TRBJ2-7, with 7 bases identical to TRBD1. CDR3 bases: TGTGCCAGACAAAGGGGGACAGTCCTGTACGAGCAGTACTTC. Amino acid sequence: CARQRGTVLYEQYF.